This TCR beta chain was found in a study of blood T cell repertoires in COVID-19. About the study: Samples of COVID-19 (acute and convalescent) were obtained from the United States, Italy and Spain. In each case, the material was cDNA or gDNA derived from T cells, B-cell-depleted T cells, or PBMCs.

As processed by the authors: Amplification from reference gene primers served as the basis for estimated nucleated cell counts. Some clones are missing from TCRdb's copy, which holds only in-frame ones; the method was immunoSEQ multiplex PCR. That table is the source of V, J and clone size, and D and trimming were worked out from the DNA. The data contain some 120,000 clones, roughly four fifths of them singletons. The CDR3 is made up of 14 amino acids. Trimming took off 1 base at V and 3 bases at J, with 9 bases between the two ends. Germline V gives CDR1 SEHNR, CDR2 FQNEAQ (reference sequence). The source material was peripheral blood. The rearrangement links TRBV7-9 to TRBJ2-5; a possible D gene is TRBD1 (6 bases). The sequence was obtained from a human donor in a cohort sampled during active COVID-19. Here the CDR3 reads CASSLDQGKETQYF. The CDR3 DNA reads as TGTGCCAGCAGCTTAGACCAGGGGAAAGAGACCCAGTACTTC. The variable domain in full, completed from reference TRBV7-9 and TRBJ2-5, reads DTGVSQNPRHKITKRGQNVTFRCDPISEHNRLYWYRQTLGQGPEFLTYFQNEAQLEKSRLLSDRFSAERPKGSFSTLEIQRTEQGDSAMYLCASSLDQGKETQYFGPGTRLLVL.